The T cell receptor (beta chain) described here comes from a study of OX40 agonist ivuxolimab in advanced cancers. This CDR3 has 15 amino acids. Germline V gene lookup returns CDR1 MDHEN and CDR2 SYDVKM. Trimming left V 11 bases short and J 4 bases short, with 20 bases between. The repertoire was sequenced with immunoSEQ multiplex PCR; TCRdb's copy has only in-frame clones and lacks some. The sample comprises about 90,000 clones, 90% of which are singletons, and nearly 7.5% rests with the top ten. Only a few counts were recorded for this clone. The receptor was isolated from an adult with an advanced solid tumor such as melanoma, head and neck, liver or kidney cancer. V is TRBV28 and J is TRBJ1-4, with D perhaps TRBD1 (5 bases). Material: CD4+ or CD8+ T cells sorted from blood, obtained in a trial of the OX40 agonist ivuxolimab. CDR3 amino acids: CAGRRRDGINEKLFF. Here the CDR3 DNA reads TGTGCCGGACGCCGCCGGGACGGAATTAATGAAAAACTGTTTTTT.